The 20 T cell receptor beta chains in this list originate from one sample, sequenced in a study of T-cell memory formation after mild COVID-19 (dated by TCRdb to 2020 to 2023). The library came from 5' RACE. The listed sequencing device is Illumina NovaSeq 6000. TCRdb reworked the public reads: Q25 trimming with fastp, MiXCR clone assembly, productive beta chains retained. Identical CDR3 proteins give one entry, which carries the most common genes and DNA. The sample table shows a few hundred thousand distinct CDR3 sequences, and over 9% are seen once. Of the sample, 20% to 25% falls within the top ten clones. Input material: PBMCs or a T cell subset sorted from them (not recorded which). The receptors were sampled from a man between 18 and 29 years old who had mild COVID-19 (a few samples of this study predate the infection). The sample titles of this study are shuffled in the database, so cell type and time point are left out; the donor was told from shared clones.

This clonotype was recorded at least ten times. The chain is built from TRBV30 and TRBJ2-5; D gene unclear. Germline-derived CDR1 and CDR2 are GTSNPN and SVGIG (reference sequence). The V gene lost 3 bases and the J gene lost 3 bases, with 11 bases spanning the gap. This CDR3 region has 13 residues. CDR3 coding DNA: TGTGCCTGGAGAGGCGCAGCTGAAGAGACCCAGTACTTC. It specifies CAWRGAAEETQYF.

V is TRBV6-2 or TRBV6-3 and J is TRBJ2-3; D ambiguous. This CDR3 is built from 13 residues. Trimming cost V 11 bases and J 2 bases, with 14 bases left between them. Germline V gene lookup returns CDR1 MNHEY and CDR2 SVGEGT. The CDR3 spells CAATRTDTDTQYF. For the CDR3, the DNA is TGTGCCGCGACGCGTACGGACACAGATACGCAGTATTTT.

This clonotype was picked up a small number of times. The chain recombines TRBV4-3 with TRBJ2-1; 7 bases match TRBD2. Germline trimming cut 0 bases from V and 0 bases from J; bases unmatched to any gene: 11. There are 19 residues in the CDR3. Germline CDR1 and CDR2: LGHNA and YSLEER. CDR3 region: CASSQDRRGFTSSYNEQFF. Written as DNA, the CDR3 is TGCGCCAGCAGCCAAGACCGGCGGGGGTTCACGAGCTCCTACAATGAGCAGTTCTTC.

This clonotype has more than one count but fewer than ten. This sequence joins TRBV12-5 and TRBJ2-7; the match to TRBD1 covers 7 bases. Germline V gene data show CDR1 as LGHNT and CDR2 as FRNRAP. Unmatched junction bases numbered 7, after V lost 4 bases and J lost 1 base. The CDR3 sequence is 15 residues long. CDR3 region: CASGSTGFWSYEQYF. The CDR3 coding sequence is TGTGCTAGTGGTTCGACAGGGTTCTGGTCCTACGAGCAGTACTTC.

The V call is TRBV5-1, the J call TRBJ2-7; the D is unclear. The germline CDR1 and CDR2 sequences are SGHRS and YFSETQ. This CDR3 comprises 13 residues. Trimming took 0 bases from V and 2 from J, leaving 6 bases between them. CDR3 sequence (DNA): TGCGCCAGCAGCTTGGATCCGACCTACGAGCAGTACGTC. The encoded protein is CASSLDPTYEQYV.

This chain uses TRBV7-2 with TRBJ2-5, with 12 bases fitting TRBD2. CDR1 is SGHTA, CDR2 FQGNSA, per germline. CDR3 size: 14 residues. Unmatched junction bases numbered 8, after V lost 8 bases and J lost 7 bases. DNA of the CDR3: TGTGCCAGCGCCCCCCCTAGCGGGGGGGGGACCCAGTACTTC. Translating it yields CASAPPSGGGTQYF.

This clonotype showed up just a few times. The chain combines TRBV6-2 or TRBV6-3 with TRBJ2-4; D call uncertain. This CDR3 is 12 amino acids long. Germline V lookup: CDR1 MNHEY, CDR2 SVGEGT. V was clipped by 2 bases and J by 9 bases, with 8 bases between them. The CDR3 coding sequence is TGTGCCAGCAGTTACGATCTAGGCATTCAGTACTTC. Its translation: CASSYDLGIQYF.

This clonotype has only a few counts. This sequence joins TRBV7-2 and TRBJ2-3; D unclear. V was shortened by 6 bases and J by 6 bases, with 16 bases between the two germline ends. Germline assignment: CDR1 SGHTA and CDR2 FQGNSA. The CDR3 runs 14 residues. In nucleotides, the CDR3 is TGTGCCAGCAGACCCAGGACCTCCCGGGATACGCAGTATTTT. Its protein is CASRPRTSRDTQYF.

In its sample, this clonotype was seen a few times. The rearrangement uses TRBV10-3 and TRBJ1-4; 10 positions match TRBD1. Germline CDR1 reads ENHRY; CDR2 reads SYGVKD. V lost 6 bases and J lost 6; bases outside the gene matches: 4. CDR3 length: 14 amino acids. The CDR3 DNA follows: TGTGCCATCAGCTCCGGGACAGGGGATGAAAAACTGTTTTTT. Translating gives CAISSGTGDEKLFF.

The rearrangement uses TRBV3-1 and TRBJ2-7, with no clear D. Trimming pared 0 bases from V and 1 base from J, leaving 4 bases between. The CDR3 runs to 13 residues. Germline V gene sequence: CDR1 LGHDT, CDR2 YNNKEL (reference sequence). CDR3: CASSQDISYEQYF. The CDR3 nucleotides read TGTGCCAGCAGCCAAGATATTTCCTACGAGCAGTACTTC.

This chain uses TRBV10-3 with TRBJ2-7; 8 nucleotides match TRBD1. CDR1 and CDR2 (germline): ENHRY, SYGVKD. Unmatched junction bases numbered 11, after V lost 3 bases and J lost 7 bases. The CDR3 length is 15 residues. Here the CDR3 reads CAISDTTGAPGEQYV. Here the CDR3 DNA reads TGTGCCATCAGTGACACGACAGGGGCCCCCGGGGAGCAGTACGTC.

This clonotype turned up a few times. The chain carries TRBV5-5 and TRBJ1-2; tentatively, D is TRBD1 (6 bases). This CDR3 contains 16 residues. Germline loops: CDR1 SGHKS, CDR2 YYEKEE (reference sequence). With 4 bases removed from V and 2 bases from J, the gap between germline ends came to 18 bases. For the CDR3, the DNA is TGTGCCAGCAGCCTCCCGGGGGCAGGAGGGAACTATGGCTACACCTTC. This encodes CASSLPGAGGNYGYTF.

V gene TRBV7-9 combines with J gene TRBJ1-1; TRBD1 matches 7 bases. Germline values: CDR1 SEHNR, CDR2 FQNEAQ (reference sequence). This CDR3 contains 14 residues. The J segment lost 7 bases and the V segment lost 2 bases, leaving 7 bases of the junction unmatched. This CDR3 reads CASSLSFRDSEAFF. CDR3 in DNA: TGTGCCAGCAGCTTAAGTTTTAGGGACAGTGAAGCTTTCTTT.

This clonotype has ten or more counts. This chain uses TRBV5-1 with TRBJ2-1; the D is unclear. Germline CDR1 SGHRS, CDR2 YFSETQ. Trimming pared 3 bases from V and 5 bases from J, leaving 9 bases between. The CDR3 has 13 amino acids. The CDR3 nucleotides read TGCGCCAGCAGCTCCGACCCAAACAATGAGCAGTTCTTC. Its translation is CASSSDPNNEQFF.

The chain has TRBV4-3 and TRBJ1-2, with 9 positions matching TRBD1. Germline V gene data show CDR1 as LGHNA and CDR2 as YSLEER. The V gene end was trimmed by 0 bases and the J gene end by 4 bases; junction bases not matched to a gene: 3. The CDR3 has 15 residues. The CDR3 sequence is CASSQDRDRAYGYTF. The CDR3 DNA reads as TGCGCCAGCAGCCAAGATCGGGACAGGGCCTATGGCTACACCTTC.

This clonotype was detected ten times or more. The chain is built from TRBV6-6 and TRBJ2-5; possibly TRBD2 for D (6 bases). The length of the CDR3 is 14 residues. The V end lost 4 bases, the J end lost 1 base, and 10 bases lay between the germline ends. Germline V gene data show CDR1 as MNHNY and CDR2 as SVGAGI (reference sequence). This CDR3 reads CASSFGTSQETQYF. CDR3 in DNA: TGTGCCAGCAGTTTTGGGACTTCCCAAGAGACCCAGTACTTC.

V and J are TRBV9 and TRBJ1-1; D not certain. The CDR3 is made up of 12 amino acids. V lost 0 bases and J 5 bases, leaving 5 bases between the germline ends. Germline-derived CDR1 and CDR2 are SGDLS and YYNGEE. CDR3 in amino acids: CASSVVGTEAFF. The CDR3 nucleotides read TGTGCCAGCAGCGTAGTGGGTACTGAAGCTTTCTTT.

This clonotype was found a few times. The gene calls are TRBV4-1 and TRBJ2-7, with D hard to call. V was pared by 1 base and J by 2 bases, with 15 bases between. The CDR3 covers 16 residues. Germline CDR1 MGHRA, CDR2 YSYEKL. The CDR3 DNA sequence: TGCGCCAGCAGCCAAGTTACGGCGGCCAATCCCTACGAGCAGTACTTC. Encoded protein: CASSQVTAANPYEQYF.

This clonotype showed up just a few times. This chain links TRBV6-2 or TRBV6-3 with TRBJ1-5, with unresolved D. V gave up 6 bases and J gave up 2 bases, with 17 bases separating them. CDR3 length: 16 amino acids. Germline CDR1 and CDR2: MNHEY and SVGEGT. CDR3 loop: CASSSVRRIGNQPQHF. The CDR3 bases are TGTGCCAGCAGCAGCGTGAGGCGTATCGGCAATCAGCCCCAGCATTTT.

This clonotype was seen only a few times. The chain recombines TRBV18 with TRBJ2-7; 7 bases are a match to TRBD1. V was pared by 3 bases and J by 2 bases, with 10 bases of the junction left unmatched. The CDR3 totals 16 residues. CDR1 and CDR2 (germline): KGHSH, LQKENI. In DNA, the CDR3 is TGTGCCAGCTCACCGCAACCGACAGGGTCCCCCTACGAGCAGTACTTC. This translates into CASSPQPTGSPYEQYF.